The TCR beta chain described here comes from a study of T cell responses to AZD1222 COVID-19 vaccine. The CDR3 spans 15 residues. CDR1 and CDR2 from the germline V gene are LNHDA and SQIVND (reference sequence). V dropped 3 bases and J dropped 2 bases, with 14 bases sitting between them. The sample holds a few counts of this clone. Libraries were prepared by immunoSEQ multiplex PCR; TCRdb keeps only in-frame clonotypes and omits some of them. The sample holds some 84,000 clones, around nine tenths seen once. The TCR originated in an adult in good health. Sequenced here: peripheral blood, sampled on day 0 of AZD1222 vaccination. The chain couples TRBV19 to TRBJ2-7; either TRBD1 or TRBD2 may fit D (5 bases each). The CDR3 protein is CASSMGVGTTYEQYF. CDR3 coding DNA: TGTGCCAGTAGTATGGGGGTTGGCACCACCTACGAGCAGTACTTC.